The 14 T cell receptor beta chains below were found in one sample sequenced in a study of blood T cell repertoires in COVID-19. Repertoires were generated with immunoSEQ multiplex PCR, while TCRdb's copy carries only in-frame clones and drops some. This table holds roughly 280,000 clones, around four fifths found once. Sequenced sample: peripheral blood. Receptor source: a man aged 55-75 years who had recovered from COVID-19.

V is TRBV7-9 and J is TRBJ2-1; a weak D match, TRBD1 (5 bases). The V and J ends lost 6 bases and 8 bases respectively, with 11 bases between them. CDR3 length equals 12 residues. Germline V lookup: CDR1 SEHNR, CDR2 FQNEAQ (reference sequence). The DNA of the CDR3 is TGTGCCAGCAGTGGGATAGGGGATGAGCAGTTCTTC. The encoded protein is CASSGIGDEQFF.

The chain is built from TRBV29-1 and TRBJ2-7; tentative D call: TRBD1 (6 bases). Trimming cost V 5 bases and J 7 bases, with 18 bases left between them. This CDR3 spans 13 amino acids. The germline V gene has CDR1 SQVTM and CDR2 ANQGSEA. CDR3 residues: CSVRSTGIGEQYF. As DNA, the CDR3 is TGCAGCGTTAGAAGCACAGGGATCGGGGAGCAGTACTTC.

The chain carries TRBV18 and TRBJ1-4; D remains ambiguous. Germline V gene lookup returns CDR1 KGHSH and CDR2 LQKENI. The V end lost 3 bases, the J end lost 8 bases, and 13 bases lay between the germline ends. This CDR3 is 14 amino acids long. CDR3 amino acids: CASSPDIHYEKLFF. DNA of the CDR3: TGTGCCAGCTCACCCGACATACATTACGAAAAACTGTTTTTT. Full variable domain (rest looked up from reference TRBV18 and TRBJ1-4): NAGVMQNPRHLVRRRGQEARLRCSPMKGHSHVYWYRQLPEEGLKFMVYLQKENIIDESGMPKERFSAEFPKEGPSILRIQQVVRGDSAAYFCASSPDIHYEKLFFGSGTQLSVL.

The V call is TRBV2, the J call TRBJ2-3; 11 bases agree with TRBD2. The germline gives CDR1 SNHLY, CDR2 FYNNEI. The CDR3 is made up of 17 amino acids. V shed 7 bases and J 0 bases; nucleotides not matched to a gene: 9. DNA for the CDR3: TGTGCCAGCACCCTGAGGGGGACTAGCGGTAGCACAGATACGCAGTATTTT. Translation gives CASTLRGTSGSTDTQYF.

This CDR3 reads CASSFRPGDHNSPLHF. The CDR3 DNA reads as TGTGCCAGCAGTTTTCGGCCAGGTGACCATAATTCACCCCTCCACTTT. This rearrangement joins TRBV27 to TRBJ1-6; D not resolved. This CDR3 spans 16 amino acids. Germline CDR1 and CDR2: MNHEY and SMNVEV (reference sequence). V lost 3 bases and J lost 5, with 14 bases in between.

The chain employs TRBV11-2 and TRBJ1-2; weak D call: TRBD1 (5 bases). This CDR3 is built from 14 residues. Germline-derived CDR1 and CDR2 are SGHAT and FQNNGV. The germline V and J ends were trimmed by 4 bases and 7 bases, with 16 bases remaining between them. The CDR3: CASSSGGEGSGYTF. The CDR3 nucleotides read TGTGCCAGCAGCTCCGGGGGAGAAGGCTCTGGCTACACCTTC.

CDR3 in DNA: TGCGCCAGCAGCTTATTCGGCAGAGGATCTACAGATACGCAGTATTTT. It codes for CASSLFGRGSTDTQYF. The rearrangement links TRBV5-1 to TRBJ2-3; the D is unclear. This CDR3 spans 16 amino acids. Germline values: CDR1 SGHRS, CDR2 YFSETQ. V was cut by 2 bases and J by 3 bases, with 16 bases left in between. Filled out from reference TRBV5-1 and TRBJ2-3, the complete variable domain reads KAGVTQTPRYLIKTRGQQVTLSCSPISGHRSVSWYQQTPGQGLQFLFEYFSETQRNKGNFPGRFSGRQFSNSRSEMNVSTLELGDSALYLCASSLFGRGSTDTQYFGPGTRLTVL.

The rearrangement uses TRBV29-1 and TRBJ2-7, with 7 bases that match TRBD1. Germline V CDR1 and CDR2: SQVTM, ANQGSEA. The CDR3 is made up of 13 amino acids. J lost 3 bases, V lost 4 bases, and 6 bases had no gene match. The CDR3 loop is CSVVGPGGYEQYF. DNA of the CDR3: TGCAGCGTTGTCGGGCCAGGGGGCTACGAGCAGTACTTC.

Worth noting for this clone: One end of the junction does not line up with germline, which may come from a read error. This chain links TRBV6-4 with TRBJ1-2; D possibly corresponds to TRBD1 (6 bases). The CDR3 totals 12 residues. Germline V gene lookup returns CDR1 MRHNA and CDR2 SNTAGT. The CDR3 loop reads CASSDLIGQPSF. The CDR3 bases are TGTGCCAGCAGTGACTTGATCGGACAGCCAAGCTTC.

V gene TRBV20-1 combines with J gene TRBJ2-7; TRBD2 is a possible D gene (5 bases). Trimming removed 3 bases from V and 2 bases from J, with 20 bases in between. Germline CDR1 and CDR2: DFQATT and SNEGSKA (reference sequence). The CDR3 totals 16 residues. The CDR3 protein is CSASALGTGFAYEQYF. CDR3 DNA sequence: TGCAGTGCTAGTGCCCTCGGCACGGGATTCGCCTACGAGCAGTACTTC.

V is TRBV19 and J is TRBJ2-5; TRBD1 is a possible D gene (6 bases). The V end lost 4 bases, the J end lost 0 bases, and 15 bases lay between the germline ends. CDR1 and CDR2 (germline): LNHDA, SQIVND (reference sequence). The CDR3 sequence is 16 residues long. The CDR3 nucleotides read TGTGCCAGTAGTACAAACGCCAGGGGACACCAAGAGACCCAGTACTTC. It translates to CASSTNARGHQETQYF.

A note on this clone: The sample holds other DNA sequences that translate to the same CDR3. This chain links TRBV19 with TRBJ2-2; 8 positions agree with TRBD2. V was pared by 4 bases and J by 0 bases, with 7 bases of the junction left unmatched. The germline gives CDR1 LNHDA, CDR2 SQIVND (reference sequence). The CDR3 is made up of 17 amino acids. The CDR3, as DNA: TGTGCCAGTAGTACACTTTTAGCGGGAACGAACACCGGGGAGCTGTTTTTT. Amino acid sequence: CASSTLLAGTNTGELFF.

This sequence joins TRBV19 and TRBJ2-7; weak D call: TRBD2 (5 bases). V lost 1 base and J 4 bases, leaving 14 bases between the germline ends. Germline CDR1 reads LNHDA; CDR2 reads SQIVND (reference sequence). This CDR3 region has 15 residues. This chain's CDR3 is CASSIVSGLGYEQYF. DNA for the CDR3: TGTGCCAGTAGTATAGTAAGCGGTTTGGGGTACGAGCAGTACTTC.

As DNA, the CDR3 is TGTGCCAGCAGTAGGGGACAGTACGCTGGCACTGAAGCTTTCTTT. Translating gives CASSRGQYAGTEAFF. The chain combines TRBV6-5 with TRBJ1-1; TRBD1 matches at 7 bases. After removal of 5 bases from V and 4 bases from J, the junction contained 10 bases not matched to a gene. In germline, CDR1 is MNHEY, CDR2 SVGAGI. This CDR3 region has 15 residues.